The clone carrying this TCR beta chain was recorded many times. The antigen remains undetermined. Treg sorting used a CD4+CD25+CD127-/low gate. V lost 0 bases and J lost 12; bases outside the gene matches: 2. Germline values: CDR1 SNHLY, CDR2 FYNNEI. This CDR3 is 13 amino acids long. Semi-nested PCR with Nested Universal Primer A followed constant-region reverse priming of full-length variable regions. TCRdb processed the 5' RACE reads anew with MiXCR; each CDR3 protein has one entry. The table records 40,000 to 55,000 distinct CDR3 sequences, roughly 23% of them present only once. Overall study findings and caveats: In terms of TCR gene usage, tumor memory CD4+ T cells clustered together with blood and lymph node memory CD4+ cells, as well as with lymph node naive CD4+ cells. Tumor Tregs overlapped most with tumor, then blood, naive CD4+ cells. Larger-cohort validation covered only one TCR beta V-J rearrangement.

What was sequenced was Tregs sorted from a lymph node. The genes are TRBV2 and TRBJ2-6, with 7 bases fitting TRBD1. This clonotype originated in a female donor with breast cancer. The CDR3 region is CASSEADRFVLTF. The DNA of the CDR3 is TGTGCCAGCAGTGAAGCGGACAGGTTCGTCCTGACTTTC.